This TCR delta chain was recovered during a study of delta chains in infants with herpesvirus infections (dated by TCRdb to the early 2020s). Regarding the research as a whole: To characterize gammadelta T cell responses to primary cytomegalovirus (CMV) infection, researchers prospectively followed a birth cohort of Ugandan infants starting at birth. Belgian fetal and cord blood gammadelta TCR data that had been published previously were included solely for comparison and were not produced in this cohort. From PBMC, gammadelta TCRs were sequenced for 18 CMV-infected infants (one congenitally infected) and roughly 8 CMV-uninfected infants who had sufficient sample available. The study looked for a public fetal Vdelta1/Vgamma8 gammadelta TCR clonotype in infants infected with CMV after birth. By approximate age, the infant blood samples fell into groups of 1.5, 4, 8 and 12 months. Overall study outcomes, separate from this receptor: The authors acknowledged a small sample size and a lack of race- or environment-matched controls, because almost all Ugandans acquire CMV before adulthood. Detection of the public clonotype was limited to the first time point after infection, and the public clonotype was not found in uninfected infants or in infants infected after 120 days. Public-clonotype frequency among Vdelta1 cells appeared to be inversely correlated with age at infection and was observed to decay rapidly, seemingly without persisting beyond about 2 months. In CMV-uninfected infants, the public clonotype might still be present but below the detection limit. Of some 20 CMV-infected infants, several carried the public Vdelta1 clonotype: the congenitally infected infant plus three who were infected postnatally before 120 days of age.

The library was prepared using RT-PCR. To generate TCR cDNA, RNA from PBMC was reverse transcribed using SuperScript II together with primers specific for the gamma chain and the delta chain. cDNA was purified with AMPure XP beads, amplified, and indexed with Illumina adapters using the Nextera XT Index Kit. Sequencing of gammadelta TCR libraries was carried out on an Illumina MiSeq using a V2 300-cycle kit. As for the authors' bioinformatics: Using MiXCR v2.1.12, CDR3 sequences were assembled, and reads were mapped onto D, J and V genes obtained from GenBank. Repertoire analyses of the CDR3 clonotypes were performed with VDJtools v1.2.1. Clonotypes were called again by TCRdb from the public reads via CATT, and duplicate nucleotide sequences were then merged into one entry. The V and J calls and clone size come from TCRdb's table, not from the authors' own analysis. The sample table shows under 2,000 delta-chain clones, and approximately 28% are seen once. In total, the top ten clones hold roughly 10% of the sample.

Pregnant women receiving prenatal care in Kampala, Uganda, were recruited, and the infants of these women were enrolled, with documentation of maternal HIV status required. Home visits to families took place weekly, and collection of infant clinical information, oral swabs and peripheral blood began at 6 weeks of age and was repeated every 4 months after that. Blood was drawn into heparin tubes, and PBMC were isolated via Ficoll-Paque density gradient centrifugation and then cryopreserved. V is shortened by 3 bases, J by 7 bases, and the region joining them spans 17 bases. Per the germline V gene, GEAIGNYY is the CDR1 and EKD is the CDR2. The CDR3 holds 14 amino acids from the cysteine to the phenylalanine. Of all the DNA, just the CDR3 is kept, 42 bases in frame from base 1. To note about this clone: Its antigen is still unknown. No base quality information exists; no much larger clone differs at one position.

This clonotype was obtained from a human donor who was a Ugandan infant, either HIV-exposed or HIV-unexposed (not recorded which). The V gene is TRDV2 and the J gene is TRDJ1, with a weak D call of TRDD3 (5 bases match). The source material was peripheral blood, sampled at time point 3 of longitudinal follow-up. The bases read TGTGCCTGTGACCTTACTGGAGGATTAGGTAAACTCATCTTT. Translation gives CACDLTGGLGKLIF.